This record looks at one TCR beta chain sequence and its context. The antigen this receptor binds is unknown. Base qualities are not provided; no much larger clone lies one nucleotide away. To prepare the library, the immunoSEQ multiplex PCR assay was applied. TCRdb holds this immuneACCESS table with in-frame rearrangements only. Some clones are missing; in checked studies, unresolved V genes explain under half, and the rest has no known cause. Present in this sample are over 100,000 clones, 75% to 95% of which were seen just once. Approximately 4% of the sample goes to the ten largest clones. Measured from the cysteine to the phenylalanine, the CDR3 is 15 residues long. The read is trimmed to its CDR3 DNA, 45 bases read in frame from base 1. As encoded in the germline V gene, CDR1 is SGHTS while CDR2 is YDEGEE. V is shortened by 0 bases, J by 2 bases, and the region joining them spans 11 bases. These data belong to a study of control samples from healthy donors and cancer patients (dated by TCRdb to the early 2020s).

The sequence is built from TRBV5-8 and TRBJ2-5; no D gene is confidently identified. Sequencing input: blood. This receptor was obtained from a human donor in good health. The donor label of this sample is uncertain. The DNA sequence follows: TGTGCCAGCAGCTTGGACATCGGGTTGCAAGAGACCCAGTACTTC. Its coded protein is CASSLDIGLQETQYF.